These T cell receptor beta chains were read from a single sample in a study of cytomegalovirus exposure and HLA in healthy donors. Sequencing was performed with immunoSEQ multiplex PCR; in TCRdb, only in-frame clones are kept and a portion is missing. The sample records tens of thousands of clones, roughly two thirds being singletons. The sequenced sample was PBMCs. These receptors all stem from a man aged 60 to 69 in good health and CMV-seropositive. The CDR3 runs from the conserved cysteine through the conserved F or W. The D gene is left open where the match is weak. Rows give clone size only sometimes, using once, few, many, or a class for an expanded clone.

J gene	V gene	D gene	clone size	CDR3 DNA	CDR3 protein
TRBJ2-3	TRBV5-4	TRBD2	.	TGTGCCAGCAGCGGGGGACTACTCGGAGGAGATACGCAGTATTTT	CASSGGLLGGDTQYF
TRBJ1-1	TRBV9	TRBD1	.	TGTGCCAGCAGCGAGGGGGCGGTAACTGAAGCTTTCTTT	CASSEGAVTEAFF
TRBJ2-7	TRBV19	TRBD1	.	TGTGCCAGTAAGGATGCCGGGACAGGGACGTTCGAGCAGTACTTC	CASKDAGTGTFEQYF
TRBJ2-7	TRBV7-9	.	.	TGTGCCAGCAGCTTAGACATGGGAGGATCCTACGAGCAGTACTTC	CASSLDMGGSYEQYF
TRBJ1-1	TRBV2	.	.	TGTGCCAGCAGTCTCCGGAGCGACACTGAAGCTTTCTTT	CASSLRSDTEAFF
TRBJ2-5	TRBV7-7	TRBD1	.	TGTGCCAGCAGCCTACTTGGGACAGTACAAGAGACCCAGTACTTC	CASSLLGTVQETQYF
TRBJ2-7	TRBV5-1	.	.	TGCGCTACCGCTGCAGTGTATCGATCGAGGGAGCAGTACTTC	CATAAVYRSREQYF
TRBJ2-2	TRBV19	TRBD1	.	TGTGCCAGTAGACCGGGACAGGAAGCCGGGGAGCTGTTTTTT	CASRPGQEAGELFF
TRBJ2-3	TRBV6-5	TRBD1	.	TGTGCCAGCAGTTACCTCAGGGGGGATACGCAGTATTTT	CASSYLRGDTQYF
TRBJ1-2	TRBV6-1	.	few	TGTGCCAGCAGTCCCCAGCTGGGTCAGGGAACTGGCTACACCTTC	CASSPQLGQGTGYTF
TRBJ2-7	TRBV28	TRBD1	.	TGTGCCAGCAGCTGGGGCGGGACAGGGTACCTCGAGCAGTACTTC	CASSWGGTGYLEQYF
TRBJ2-7	TRBV29-1	.	.	TGCAGCGCCCGGCAGGCCGCGAACTACGAGCAGTACTTC	CSARQAANYEQYF
TRBJ1-2	TRBV5-5	TRBD1	.	TGTGCCAGCAGCTTAACAGGGGAACCTTATTATGGCTACACCTTC	CASSLTGEPYYGYTF
TRBJ1-1	TRBV7-9	.	few	TGTGCCAGCAGCTTAGGAGGGGGAACTGAAGCTTTCTTT	CASSLGGGTEAFF
TRBJ2-7	TRBV7-2	.	.	TGTGCCAGCAGCTTAGGGTGGGGCTCCGAGCAGTACTTC	CASSLGWGSEQYF
TRBJ1-3	TRBV4-1	.	.	TGCGCCAGCAGCCCAGGGGCTACTGGAAACACCATATATTTT	CASSPGATGNTIYF
TRBJ2-3	TRBV6-4	.	.	TGTGCCAGCAGTGGCCCAGATGCAGATACGCAGTATTTT	CASSGPDADTQYF
TRBJ2-3	TRBV11-2	TRBD1	.	TGTGCCAGCAGCTTAGCCCAAGGGACAGCAGATACGCAGTATTTT	CASSLAQGTADTQYF
TRBJ2-7	TRBV7-2	TRBD1	few	TGTGCCAGCAGCTTGCGGAGGCCGGGACAGGGATCGAGTGAGCAGTACTTC	CASSLRRPGQGSSEQYF
TRBJ1-5	TRBV27	TRBD1	.	TGTGCCAGCCCCAGGGACAGGGGGAGCCAAGGCAATCAGCCCCAGCATTTT	CASPRDRGSQGNQPQHF
TRBJ1-5	TRBV6-5	.	.	TGTGCCAGCAGTTCAGGTTTGCGCAATCAGCCCCAGCATTTT	CASSSGLRNQPQHF
TRBJ1-4	TRBV19	TRBD1	.	TGTGCCAGTAGGGTACAGGGGGCAGCTAATGAAAAACTGTTTTTT	CASRVQGAANEKLFF